This T cell receptor (beta chain) is drawn from a study of T-cell reconstitution after alpha-beta-depleted transplantation in children. The study's findings and limits: Hyperexpanded clones declined; after one year, newly produced T cells mostly supplied diversity. Several hundred expanded graft clones reportedly supplied alpha-beta T cells about two months after transplant. After transplant, high TCRbeta diversity at day 60 in some patients arose from surviving recipient T cells and thymic progenitors.

Molecular barcoding with unique molecular identifiers was used for the TCRbeta library. TCRdb passed the PCR reads through MiXCR, listing each CDR3 protein once. In the table there are around 700,000 distinct CDR3 sequences, about an eighth of which are singletons. V lost 8 bases, J lost 2 bases, and 18 bases lay in between. Germline-derived CDR1 and CDR2 are SEHNR and FQNEAQ (reference sequence). The CDR3 runs 15 residues. Notes on this clonotype: No antigen is known for it.

The TCR was taken from a girl aged 2 to 10 with congenital amegakaryocytic thrombocytopenia, due to receive a stem cell transplant. The rearrangement uses TRBV7-9 and TRBJ2-5; possible D gene TRBD2, 6 bases. Source: PBMCs, taken before TCRalphabeta/CD19-depleted stem cell transplant. CDR3 DNA: TGTGCCAGCTCCGGTCCGGGAGCGACTCAAGAGACCCAGTACTTC. Translating it yields CASSGPGATQETQYF.